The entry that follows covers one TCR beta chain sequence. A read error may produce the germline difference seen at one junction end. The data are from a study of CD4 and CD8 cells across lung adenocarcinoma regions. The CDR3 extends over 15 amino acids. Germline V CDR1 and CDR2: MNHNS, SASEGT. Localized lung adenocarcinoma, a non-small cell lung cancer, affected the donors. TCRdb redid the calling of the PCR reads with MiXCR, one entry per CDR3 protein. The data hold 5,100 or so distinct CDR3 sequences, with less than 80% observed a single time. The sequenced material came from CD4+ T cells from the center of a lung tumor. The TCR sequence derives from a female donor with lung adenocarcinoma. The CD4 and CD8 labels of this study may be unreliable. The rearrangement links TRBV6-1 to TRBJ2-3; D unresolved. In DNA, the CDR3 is TGTGCCAGCAGTGAAGCGCCGTGCGTCAAAAATACGCAGTACTTT. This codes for CASSEAPCVKNTQYF.